These 28 T cell receptor beta chains were all obtained from the same sample, sequenced in a study of human T cells and chemical hapten exposure. From the RACE reads, TCRdb called clonotypes with MiXCR, one entry per CDR3 protein. The sample carries more than 60,000 distinct CDR3 sequences, around 8.7% recorded once. The time point here: healthy volunteer bleed at 6 weeks. Unseparated into fractions, whole blood served as the source from which total RNA was extracted. Sequencing was carried out using whole blood. The receptor set was obtained from a male donor in good health. Some clones in this sample may be carry-over from other donors' samples.

In the case of this clonotype: One base away lies a much larger clone, so this may be a sequencing read error. V is TRBV29-1 and J is TRBJ1-2, with D unclear. The CDR3 sequence is 12 residues long. Germline-derived CDR1 and CDR2 are SQVTM and ANQGSEA. Here the CDR3 DNA reads TGCAGCGTTGAGCTCGATAGCTATGGCCACACCTTC. Its translation: CSVELDSYGHTF.

This chain connects TRBV13 to TRBJ1-1, with no clear D. Trimming shortened V by 1 base and J by 2 bases, and 8 bases separated the two germline ends. This CDR3 contains 14 residues. The germline V gene has CDR1 PRHDT and CDR2 FYEKMQ (reference sequence). In DNA form, the CDR3 reads TGTGCCAGCAGCTTAGTTTCACCTAACACTGAAGCTTTCTTT. It is translated as CASSLVSPNTEAFF.

This clonotype has just a few counts. The chain is built from TRBV2 and TRBJ1-2, with D perhaps matching TRBD1 (6 bases). V lost 4 bases and J 5 bases, leaving 14 bases between the germline ends. Germline V gene sequence: CDR1 SNHLY, CDR2 FYNNEI. This CDR3 region has 14 residues. CDR3 in amino acids: CASSVRGADYGYTF. The DNA for the CDR3 is TGTGCCAGCAGTGTGCGGGGGGCTGATTATGGCTACACCTTC.

This clonotype came up a few times. This chain connects TRBV4-2 to TRBJ1-1; no firm D call. The germline gives CDR1 LGHNA, CDR2 YNFKEQ. V lost 0 bases, J lost 0 bases, and 8 bases lay in between. This CDR3 is 15 amino acids long. DNA for the CDR3: TGTGCCAGCAGCCAAGAGGGTACTTTGAACACTGAAGCTTTCTTT. This encodes CASSQEGTLNTEAFF.

The chain couples TRBV6-5 to TRBJ1-5, with a tentative D call TRBD1 (5 bases). Trimming removed 6 bases at V and 2 bases at J, with 11 bases between. This CDR3 is built from 14 residues. Germline CDR1 MNHEY, CDR2 SVGAGI. The DNA of the CDR3 is TGTGCCAGCAGCCCCGGCAGGGGCAATCAGCCCCAGCATTTT. Translating it yields CASSPGRGNQPQHF.

This clonotype was counted many times. The CDR3 sequence is CASSASGYGYTF. CDR3 DNA: TGTGCCAGTAGCGCCTCAGGGTATGGCTACACCTTC. The chain couples TRBV19 to TRBJ1-2; D may be TRBD1 (5 bases). Trimming removed 6 bases from V and 5 bases from J, with 10 bases in between. CDR3 length: 12 residues. Germline-derived CDR1 and CDR2 are LNHDA and SQIVND (reference sequence).

V gene TRBV5-6 combines with J gene TRBJ1-2, with D perhaps matching TRBD1 (5 bases). V dropped 3 bases and J dropped 1 base, with 10 bases sitting between them. CDR1 SGHDT and CDR2 YYEEEE come from the germline V gene. The CDR3 covers 14 residues. CDR3 sequence (DNA): TGTGCCAGCAGCTATAGGGACGGTAACTATGGCTACACCTTC. Its translation: CASSYRDGNYGYTF.

This clonotype has a handful of counts. This chain connects TRBV7-9 to TRBJ1-4; 8 nucleotides agree with TRBD1. The CDR3 has 16 residues. Looked up from germline, CDR1 is SEHNR and CDR2 is FQNEAQ (reference sequence). J lost 1 base, V lost 1 base, and 2 bases had no gene match. The DNA for the CDR3 is TGTGCCAGCAGCTTAGATGGGACAGGAACTAATGAAAAACTGTTTTTT. Translated, it gives CASSLDGTGTNEKLFF.

At least ten counts were recorded for this clonotype. The V call is TRBV18, the J call TRBJ2-5; tentatively, D is TRBD1 (5 bases). The V gene lost 6 bases and the J gene lost 10 bases, with 15 bases spanning the gap. The germline gives CDR1 KGHSH, CDR2 LQKENI. The CDR3 loop spans 12 amino acids. CDR3 sequence: CASSGQGGDQYF. CDR3 DNA sequence: TGTGCCAGCTCCGGGCAGGGCGGAGACCAGTACTTC.

The DNA for the CDR3 is TGTGCTAGTGGTCCTGGACAGGGGACCAGTTATAGCAATCAGCCCCAGCATTTT. Amino acids: CASGPGQGTSYSNQPQHF. J is TRBJ1-5 and V is TRBV12-5; 9 bases fit TRBD1. This CDR3 contains 18 residues. Germline V CDR1 and CDR2: LGHNT, FRNRAP. V lost 5 bases and J lost 0; bases outside the gene matches: 11.

This clonotype was counted many times. The genes are TRBV6-6 and TRBJ1-1, with D perhaps TRBD1 (5 bases). The CDR3 is 15 amino acids. V was trimmed by 2 bases and J by 5 bases, leaving 15 bases between them. Germline-derived CDR1 and CDR2 are MNHNY and SVGAGI (reference sequence). The CDR3 DNA reads as TGTGCCAGCAGTTACCTGGGACGGGGGAGGACTGAAGCTTTCTTT. This sequence encodes CASSYLGRGRTEAFF.

Many counts were recorded for this clonotype. The V gene is TRBV5-5, the J gene TRBJ1-4; D may be TRBD1 (5 bases). Trimming shortened V by 0 bases and J by 0 bases, and 6 bases separated the two germline ends. The CDR3 spans 15 residues. Germline CDR1 reads SGHKS; CDR2 reads YYEKEE (reference sequence). The DNA of the CDR3 is TGTGCCAGCAGCTTGGAGACAGCAACTAATGAAAAACTGTTTTTT. Protein: CASSLETATNEKLFF.

The chain couples TRBV30 to TRBJ2-5; D is unclear. This CDR3 spans 11 amino acids. CDR1 and CDR2 (germline): GTSNPN, SVGIG (reference sequence). The ends were cut back, 5 bases at V and 6 bases at J, with 10 bases in the middle. CDR3 sequence: CAWSVLQTQYF. Written as DNA, the CDR3 is TGTGCCTGGTCGGTTTTACAGACCCAGTACTTC.

This clonotype showed up just a few times. V usage is TRBV9 and J usage is TRBJ2-2; no firm D call. The CDR3 runs 15 residues. Trimming took 0 bases from V and 2 from J, leaving 8 bases between them. Germline V lookup: CDR1 SGDLS, CDR2 YYNGEE. CDR3: CASSVGHGNTGELFF. CDR3 bases: TGTGCCAGCAGCGTAGGACACGGAAACACCGGGGAGCTGTTTTTT.

The chain carries TRBV11-3 and TRBJ1-4, with D perhaps TRBD1 (5 bases). Germline CDR1 SGHNT, CDR2 YENEEA. CDR3 length: 16 residues. V was shortened by 5 bases and J by 5 bases, with 18 bases between the two germline ends. CDR3 in amino acids: CASSPSYQGPNEKLFF. The CDR3 DNA follows: TGTGCCAGCAGCCCGTCTTACCAGGGACCGAATGAAAAACTGTTTTTT.

This chain links TRBV6-1 with TRBJ1-5, with D possibly matching TRBD1 (6 bases). Germline lookup yields CDR1 MNHNS and CDR2 SASEGT. The CDR3 length is 15 residues. The V gene lost 2 bases and the J gene lost 4 bases, with 12 bases spanning the gap. The CDR3 protein is CASSEWTDFNQPQHF. The CDR3 DNA reads TGTGCCAGCAGTGAATGGACAGATTTTAATCAGCCCCAGCATTTT.

Of note for this clonotype: One end of the junction does not line up with germline, which may come from a read error. For the CDR3, the DNA is TGTGCCGGCAGCCAAGATGAAGGCACAGATACGCAGTATTTT. This codes for CAGSQDEGTDTQYF. The rearrangement uses TRBV14 and TRBJ2-3; no firm D call. Germline V gene lookup returns CDR1 SGHDN and CDR2 FVKESK. This CDR3 comprises 14 residues.

This clonotype was counted many times. The chain employs TRBV12-3 or TRBV12-4 and TRBJ1-4, with TRBD1 matching over 8 bases. The CDR3 runs to 14 residues. V was clipped by 6 bases and J by 8 bases; unmatched bases: 8. The CDR3 loop reads CASSHGTGYEKLFF. The CDR3 coding sequence is TGTGCCAGCAGCCACGGGACAGGTTACGAAAAACTGTTTTTT.

This clonotype was picked up one time. The chain links TRBV28 to TRBJ1-6, with 8 positions matching TRBD1. The CDR3 contains 16 residues. V lost 2 bases to trimming and J lost 2 bases; unmatched junction nucleotides: 2. Per the germline V gene, CDR1 is MDHEN and CDR2 is SYDVKM. The CDR3: CASSLGGQAYNSPLHF. The CDR3 bases are TGTGCCAGCAGTTTAGGGGGACAGGCCTATAATTCACCCCTCCACTTT.

Many counts were recorded for this clonotype. The chain is built from TRBV29-1 and TRBJ1-1; TRBD1 might be the D (6 bases). CDR3 length equals 13 residues. The V and J ends lost 2 bases and 1 base respectively, with 8 bases between them. Germline assignment: CDR1 SQVTM and CDR2 ANQGSEA. DNA for the CDR3: TGCAGCGTTGAAAACAGGGCGAACACTGAAGCTTTCTTT. Translating gives CSVENRANTEAFF.

This sequence joins TRBV6-5 and TRBJ2-5, with D possibly matching TRBD1 (5 bases). The CDR3 covers 15 residues. V dropped 0 bases and J dropped 1 base, with 9 bases sitting between them. Looked up from germline, CDR1 is MNHEY and CDR2 is SVGAGI. DNA for the CDR3: TGTGCCAGCAGTTACTCCAAAGGGGTCCAAGAGACCCAGTACTTC. It encodes CASSYSKGVQETQYF.

This clonotype appeared many times. V gene TRBV25-1 combines with J gene TRBJ1-2, with a weak D call TRBD1 (6 bases). This CDR3 has 16 residues. Trimming shortened V by 6 bases and J by 4 bases, and 21 bases separated the two germline ends. CDR1 MGHDK and CDR2 SYGVNS come from the germline V gene. CDR3 in amino acids: CASRPSHRALGYGYTF. The CDR3 DNA follows: TGTGCCAGCAGGCCTAGTCACAGGGCCCTTGGCTATGGCTACACCTTC.

The CDR3 bases are TGTGCCAGCACCTCAAGACCGGGACAGGGAGGCACTGAAGCTTTCTTT. Translated, it gives CASTSRPGQGGTEAFF. The V call is TRBV14, the J call TRBJ1-1; 9 nucleotides align to TRBD1. This CDR3 contains 16 residues. J lost 4 bases, V lost 7 bases, and 13 bases had no gene match. The germline V gene encodes CDR1 SGHDN and CDR2 FVKESK. The full variable domain, rest sourced from reference TRBV14 and TRBJ1-1, is EAGVTQFPSHSVIEKGQTVTLRCDPISGHDNLYWYRRVMGKEIKFLLHFVKESKQDESGMPNNRFLAERTGGTYSTLKVQPAELEDSGVYFCASTSRPGQGGTEAFFGQGTRLTVV.

This chain connects TRBV7-2 to TRBJ1-6, with TRBD1 matching 11 bases. The trim removed 5 bases at V and 8 bases at J, leaving 5 bases unmatched. The CDR3 spans 15 residues. Looked up from germline, CDR1 is SGHTA and CDR2 is FQGNSA. This chain's CDR3 is CASSPGQGAHSPLHF. For the CDR3, the DNA is TGTGCCAGCAGCCCTGGACAGGGGGCACATTCACCCCTCCACTTT.

This clonotype was observed a few times. The DNA is omitted, as the CDR3 cannot be located on it reliably, and the CDR3 follows TCRdb's listing. The chain couples TRBV7-8 to TRBJ1-6; TRBD1 was called by the table and not checked on the DNA. The CDR3 has 19 amino acids, counting both end residues. Germline CDR1 and CDR2: SGHVS and FQNEAQ. The CDR3 is CASSAPAPAAPPLRGTWRF.

This clonotype was counted a few times. V and J are TRBV7-6 and TRBJ1-1; D gene unclear. CDR3 size: 14 residues. Trimming removed 5 bases at V and 4 bases at J, with 14 bases between. Germline assignment: CDR1 SGHVS and CDR2 FNYEAQ. The CDR3 DNA follows: TGTGCCAGCAGCCCTGGTTGGGGTGGCACTGAAGCTTTCTTT. Protein: CASSPGWGGTEAFF.

This clonotype was recorded a few times. The genes are TRBV7-6 and TRBJ1-1, with 10 positions matching TRBD1. Unmatched junction bases numbered 11, after V lost 3 bases and J lost 4 bases. CDR3 size: 17 residues. The germline V gene has CDR1 SGHVS and CDR2 FNYEAQ. The CDR3 region has the DNA TGTGCCAGCAGCTTGGGGACGACAGGGGGCAGAGGCACTGAAGCTTTCTTT. It codes for CASSLGTTGGRGTEAFF.

The CDR3 DNA reads as TGTGCCAGCTCCTTAAACTCTCAGGAGACAGGGAATAATTCACCCCTCCACTTT. Its protein is CASSLNSQETGNNSPLHF. This chain uses TRBV18 with TRBJ1-6; 7 positions agree with TRBD1. The CDR3 runs 18 residues. From germline, CDR1 is KGHSH and CDR2 LQKENI. V was clipped by 6 bases and J by 5 bases; unmatched bases: 16.